This record looks at one TCR beta chain sequence and its context. Trimming removed 2 bases at V and 4 bases at J, with 5 bases between. The CDR3 covers 12 residues. Germline CDR1 reads MDHEN; CDR2 reads SYDVKM. The record originates from a study of blood T cell repertoires in COVID-19. Study at large: Researchers got acute and convalescent COVID-19 samples from the United States, Italy and Spain.

Measured with immunoSEQ multiplex PCR; TCRdb has only the in-frame clones, and not every one. The sample shows about 37,000 clones, around 93% of them seen only once. What was sequenced was peripheral blood. This chain connects TRBV28 to TRBJ1-2; D is unclear. The receptor was derived from a woman in her 30s in a cohort sampled during active COVID-19. CDR3 sequence: CASSLRVYGYTF. The DNA of the CDR3 is TGTGCCAGCAGTTTACGGGTCTATGGCTACACCTTC.